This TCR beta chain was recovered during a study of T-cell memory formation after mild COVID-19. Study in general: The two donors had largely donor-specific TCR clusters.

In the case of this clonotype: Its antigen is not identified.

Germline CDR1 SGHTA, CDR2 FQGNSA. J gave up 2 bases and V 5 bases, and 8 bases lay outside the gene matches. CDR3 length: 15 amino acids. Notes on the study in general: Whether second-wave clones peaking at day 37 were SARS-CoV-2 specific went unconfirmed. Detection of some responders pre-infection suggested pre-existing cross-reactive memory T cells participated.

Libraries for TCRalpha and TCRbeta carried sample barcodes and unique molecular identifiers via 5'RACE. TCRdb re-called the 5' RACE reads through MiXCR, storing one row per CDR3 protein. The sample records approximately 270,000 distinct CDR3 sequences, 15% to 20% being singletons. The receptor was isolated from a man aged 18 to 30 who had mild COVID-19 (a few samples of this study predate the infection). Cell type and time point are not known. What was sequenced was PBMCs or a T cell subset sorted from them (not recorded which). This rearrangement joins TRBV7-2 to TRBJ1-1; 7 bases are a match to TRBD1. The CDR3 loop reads CASSRGQASNTEAFF. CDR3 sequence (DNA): TGTGCCAGCAGCAGAGGACAGGCCTCAAACACTGAAGCTTTCTTT.